This is a list of T cell receptor beta chains from one sample in a study of blood T cell repertoires in COVID-19. Sequenced by immunoSEQ multiplex PCR; TCRdb stores in-frame clones only, minus some. The top ten hold 8% to 9.5% of the sample, which has 150,000 to 200,000 clones, 82% seen once. The sequencing input was peripheral blood. The source of these receptors is a woman in her sixties or seventies with acute or convalescent COVID-19. The CDR3 runs from the conserved cysteine through the conserved F or W. The order of the fields is J gene, V gene, CDR3 protein.

TRBJ2-7,TRBV27,CASRAIWAGGQNEQYF
TRBJ1-1,TRBV5-1,CASSAGNSNTEAFF
TRBJ2-7,TRBV7-9,CASSLVREVDEQYF
TRBJ2-7,TRBV7-8,CASSPTGTGLNYEQYF
TRBJ1-2,TRBV28,CASSFFAGTGYGYTF
TRBJ1-5,TRBV6-4,CASSDRPGDSNQPQHF
TRBJ2-7,TRBV5-1,CASSPGLLGGEQYF
TRBJ2-2,TRBV7-8,CASRFTGGGGELFF
TRBJ1-5,TRBV19,CACDRGSQPQHF
TRBJ2-2,TRBV19,CASSIFASANTGELFF
TRBJ1-5,TRBV5-5,CASSSRDSNQPQHF
TRBJ2-1,TRBV27,CASSPSWGLSYNEQFF